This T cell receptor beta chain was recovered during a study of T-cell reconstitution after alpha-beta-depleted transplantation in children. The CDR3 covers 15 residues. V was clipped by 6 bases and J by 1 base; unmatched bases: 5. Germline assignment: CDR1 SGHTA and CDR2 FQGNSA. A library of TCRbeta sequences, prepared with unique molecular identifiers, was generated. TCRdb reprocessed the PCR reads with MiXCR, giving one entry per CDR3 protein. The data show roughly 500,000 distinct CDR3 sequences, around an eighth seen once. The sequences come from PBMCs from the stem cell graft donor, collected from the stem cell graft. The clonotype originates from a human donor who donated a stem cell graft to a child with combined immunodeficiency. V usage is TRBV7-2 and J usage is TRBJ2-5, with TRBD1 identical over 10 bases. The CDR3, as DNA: TGTGCCAGCAGGGGACAGGGGATGGGCCAAGAGACCCAGTACTTC. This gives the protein CASRGQGMGQETQYF.